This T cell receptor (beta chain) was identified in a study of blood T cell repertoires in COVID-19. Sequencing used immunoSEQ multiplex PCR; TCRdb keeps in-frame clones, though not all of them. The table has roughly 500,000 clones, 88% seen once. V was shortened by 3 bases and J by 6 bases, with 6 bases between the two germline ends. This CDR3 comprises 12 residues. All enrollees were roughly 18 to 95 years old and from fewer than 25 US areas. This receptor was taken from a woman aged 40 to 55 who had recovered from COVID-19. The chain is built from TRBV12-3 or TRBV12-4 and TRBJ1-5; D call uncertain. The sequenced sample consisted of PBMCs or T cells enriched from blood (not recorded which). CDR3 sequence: CASSFGLQPQHF. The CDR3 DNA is TGTGCCAGCAGTTTCGGACTTCAGCCCCAGCATTTT.